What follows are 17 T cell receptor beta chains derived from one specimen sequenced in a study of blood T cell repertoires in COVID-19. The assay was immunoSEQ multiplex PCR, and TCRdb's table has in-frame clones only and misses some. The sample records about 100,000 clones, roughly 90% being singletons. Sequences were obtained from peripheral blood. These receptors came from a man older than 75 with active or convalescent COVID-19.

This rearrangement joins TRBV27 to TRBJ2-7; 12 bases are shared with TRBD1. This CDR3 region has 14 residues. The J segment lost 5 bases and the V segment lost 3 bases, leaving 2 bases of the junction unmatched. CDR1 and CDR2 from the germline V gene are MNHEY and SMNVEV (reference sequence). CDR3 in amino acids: CASSFGTGGHEQYF. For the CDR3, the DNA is TGTGCCAGCAGTTTCGGGACAGGGGGCCACGAGCAGTACTTC.

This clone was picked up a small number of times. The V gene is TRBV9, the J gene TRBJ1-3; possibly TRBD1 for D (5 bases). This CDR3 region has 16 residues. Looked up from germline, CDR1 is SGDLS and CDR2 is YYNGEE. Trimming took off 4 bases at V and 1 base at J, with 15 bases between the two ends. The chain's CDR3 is CASSPRRVFSGNTIYF. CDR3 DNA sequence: TGTGCCAGCAGCCCCCGCAGGGTCTTTTCTGGAAACACCATATATTTT.

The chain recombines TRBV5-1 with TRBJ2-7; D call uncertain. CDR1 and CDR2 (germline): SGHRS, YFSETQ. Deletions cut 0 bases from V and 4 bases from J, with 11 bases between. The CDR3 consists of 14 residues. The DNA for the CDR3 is TGCGCCAGCAGCTTGGAGCCTTCCCAATACGAGCAGTACTTC. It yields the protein CASSLEPSQYEQYF.

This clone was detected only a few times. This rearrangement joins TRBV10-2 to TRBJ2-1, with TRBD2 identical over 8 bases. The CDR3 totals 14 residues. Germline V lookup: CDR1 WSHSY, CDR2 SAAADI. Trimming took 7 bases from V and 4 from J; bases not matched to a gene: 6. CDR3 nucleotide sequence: TGCGCCAGCAATTTGGGGACTAGATACAATGAGCAGTTCTTC. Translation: CASNLGTRYNEQFF.

This CDR3 is CASSSDRASYNEQFF. The CDR3 DNA reads as TGTGCCAGCAGCTCCGACAGGGCGTCCTACAATGAGCAGTTCTTC. This chain links TRBV7-2 with TRBJ2-1; 7 nucleotides align to TRBD1. The CDR3 runs 15 residues. The V gene end was trimmed by 4 bases and the J gene end by 1 base; junction bases not matched to a gene: 4. Per germline, CDR1 SGHTA and CDR2 FQGNSA.

CDR3 sequence: CASSLGLAGVGDTQYF. The CDR3 region has the DNA TGCGCCAGCAGCCTTGGACTAGCGGGAGTCGGCGATACGCAGTATTTT. V gene TRBV5-1 combines with J gene TRBJ2-3, with 13 bases identical to TRBD2. The CDR3 runs to 16 residues. Germline V gene sequence: CDR1 SGHRS, CDR2 YFSETQ. Trimming at V came to 4 bases and at J to 6 bases, leaving 8 bases not matched to a gene.

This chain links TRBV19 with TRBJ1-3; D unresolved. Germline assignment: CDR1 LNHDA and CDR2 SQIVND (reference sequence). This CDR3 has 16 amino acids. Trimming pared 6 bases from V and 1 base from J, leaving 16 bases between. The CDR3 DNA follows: TGTGCCAGTAGCTGGGAGAGGTTGGGGTCTGGAAACACCATATATTTT. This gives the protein CASSWERLGSGNTIYF.

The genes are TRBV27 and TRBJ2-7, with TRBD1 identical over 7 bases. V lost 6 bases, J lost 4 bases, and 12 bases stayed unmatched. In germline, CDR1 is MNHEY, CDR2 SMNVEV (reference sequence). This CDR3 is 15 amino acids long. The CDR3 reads CASRPSTGSRYEQYF. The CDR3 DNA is TGTGCCAGCAGACCGTCGACAGGGTCACGGTACGAGCAGTACTTC.

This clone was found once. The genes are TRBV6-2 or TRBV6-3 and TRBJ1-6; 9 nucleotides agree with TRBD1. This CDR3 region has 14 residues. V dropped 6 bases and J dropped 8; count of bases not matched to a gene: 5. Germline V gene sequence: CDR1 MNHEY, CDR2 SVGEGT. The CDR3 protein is CASSPGTGYSPLHF. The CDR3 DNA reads TGTGCCAGCAGCCCCGGGACAGGGTATTCACCCCTCCACTTT.

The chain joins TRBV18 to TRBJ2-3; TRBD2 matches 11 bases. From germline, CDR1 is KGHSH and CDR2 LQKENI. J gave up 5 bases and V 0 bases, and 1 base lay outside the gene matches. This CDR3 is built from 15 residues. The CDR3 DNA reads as TGTGCCAGCTCACCACCCGGGACTAGCGGAGATACGCAGTATTTT. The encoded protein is CASSPPGTSGDTQYF.

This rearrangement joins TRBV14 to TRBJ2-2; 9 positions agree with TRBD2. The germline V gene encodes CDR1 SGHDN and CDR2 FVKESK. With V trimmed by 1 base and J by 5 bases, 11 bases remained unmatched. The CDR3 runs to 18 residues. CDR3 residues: CASSQALAGTIGTGELFF. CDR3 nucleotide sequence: TGTGCCAGCAGCCAAGCCCTAGCGGGGACAATTGGGACCGGGGAGCTGTTTTTT.

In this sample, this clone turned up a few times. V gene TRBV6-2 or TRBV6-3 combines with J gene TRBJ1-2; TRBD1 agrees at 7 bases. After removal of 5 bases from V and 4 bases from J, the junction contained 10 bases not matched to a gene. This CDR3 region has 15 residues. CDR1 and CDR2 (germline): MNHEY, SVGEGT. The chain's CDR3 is CASSKPQGTPYGYTF. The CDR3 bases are TGTGCCAGCAGTAAACCACAGGGGACTCCCTATGGCTACACCTTC.

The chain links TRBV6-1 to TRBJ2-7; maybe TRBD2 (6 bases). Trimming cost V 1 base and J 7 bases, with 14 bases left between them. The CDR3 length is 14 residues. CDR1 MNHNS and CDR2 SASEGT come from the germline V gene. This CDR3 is CASSEGGTLLEQYF. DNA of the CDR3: TGTGCCAGCAGTGAAGGCGGGACTCTTCTGGAGCAGTACTTC.

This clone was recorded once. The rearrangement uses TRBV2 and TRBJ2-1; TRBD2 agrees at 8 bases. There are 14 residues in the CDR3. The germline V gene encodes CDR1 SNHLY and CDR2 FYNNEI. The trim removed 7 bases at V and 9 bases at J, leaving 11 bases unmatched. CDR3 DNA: TGTGCCAGCACCCCGGGGGGGGCCCACGGTGAGCAGTTCTTC. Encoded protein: CASTPGGAHGEQFF.

CDR3 coding DNA: TGCGCCAGCAGCGATCAGCAAGAGACCCAGTACTTC. Its translation is CASSDQQETQYF. The chain carries TRBV5-1 and TRBJ2-5; D gene ambiguous. The ends were cut back, 4 bases at V and 2 bases at J, with 6 bases in the middle. The germline V gene encodes CDR1 SGHRS and CDR2 YFSETQ. This CDR3 spans 12 amino acids.

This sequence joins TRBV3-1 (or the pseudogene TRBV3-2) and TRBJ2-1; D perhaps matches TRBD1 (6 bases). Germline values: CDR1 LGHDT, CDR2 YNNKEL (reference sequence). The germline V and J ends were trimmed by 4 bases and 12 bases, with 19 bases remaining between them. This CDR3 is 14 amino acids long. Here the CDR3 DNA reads TGTGCCAGCAGCCCAGGGACAACACCAATGATGCAGTTCTTC. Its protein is CASSPGTTPMMQFF.

CDR3 in amino acids: CASSPGSGGGEKLFF. The CDR3 DNA is TGCGCCAGCAGCCCCGGCTCGGGCGGGGGGGAAAAACTGTTTTTT. This rearrangement joins TRBV5-1 to TRBJ1-4; maybe TRBD1 (5 bases). The CDR3 is 15 residues long. V lost 4 bases, J lost 8 bases, and 18 bases lay in between. The germline CDR1 and CDR2 sequences are SGHRS and YFSETQ.